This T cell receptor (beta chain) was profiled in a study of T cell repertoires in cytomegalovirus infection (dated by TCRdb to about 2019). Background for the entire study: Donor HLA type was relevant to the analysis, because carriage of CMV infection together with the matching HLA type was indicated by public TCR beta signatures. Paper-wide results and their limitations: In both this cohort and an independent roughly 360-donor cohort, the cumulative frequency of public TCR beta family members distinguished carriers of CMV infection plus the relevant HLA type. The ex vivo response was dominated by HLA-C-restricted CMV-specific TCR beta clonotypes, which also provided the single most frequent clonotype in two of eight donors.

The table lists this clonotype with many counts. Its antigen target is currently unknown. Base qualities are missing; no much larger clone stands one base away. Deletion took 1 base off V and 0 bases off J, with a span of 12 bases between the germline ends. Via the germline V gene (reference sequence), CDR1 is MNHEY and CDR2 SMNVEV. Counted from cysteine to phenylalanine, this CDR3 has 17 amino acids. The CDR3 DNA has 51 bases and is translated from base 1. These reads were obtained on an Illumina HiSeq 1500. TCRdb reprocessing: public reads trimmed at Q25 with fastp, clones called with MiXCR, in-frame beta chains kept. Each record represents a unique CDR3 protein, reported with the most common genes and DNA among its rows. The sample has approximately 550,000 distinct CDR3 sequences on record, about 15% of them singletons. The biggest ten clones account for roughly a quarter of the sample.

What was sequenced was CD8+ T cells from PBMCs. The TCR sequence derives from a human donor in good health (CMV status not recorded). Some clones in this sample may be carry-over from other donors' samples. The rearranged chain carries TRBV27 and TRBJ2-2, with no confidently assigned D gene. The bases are TGTGCCAGCAGTTTATTTTTGGGCAGGTCGAACACCGGGGAGCTGTTTTTT. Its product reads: CASSLFLGRSNTGELFF.